The clone carrying this T cell receptor beta chain has more than one count but fewer than ten. Its specificity is unknown. The PCR had 60 Vbeta and 13 Jbeta primers. Sequencing used immunoSEQ multiplex PCR; TCRdb keeps in-frame clones, though not all of them. The table shows 100,000 to 120,000 clones, with 69% occurring only once. Donors sampled were nominally healthy, though unrecorded immune exposures were likely. CDR1 and CDR2 from the germline V gene are SQVTM and ANQGSEA. V shed 4 bases and J shed 10 bases, with 16 bases lying between them. The CDR3 is 13 residues long. The sample is drawn from a study of cytomegalovirus exposure and HLA in healthy donors. Study results and limitations: As was reported, the classifier diagnosed cytomegalovirus status with high specificity and sensitivity. Analysis was carried out at a later point, and it linked a missense DCLRE1C variant to TCR beta V- and J-gene trimming.

Sequencing input: PBMCs. The rearrangement links TRBV29-1 to TRBJ1-4; D may be TRBD1 (6 bases). This TCR was sampled from a man aged 30 to 45 in good health and CMV-seronegative. The CDR3 nucleotides read TGCAGCGTTGTGAGTGGCAGGGGTGGAAAACTGTTTTTT. It encodes CSVVSGRGGKLFF.